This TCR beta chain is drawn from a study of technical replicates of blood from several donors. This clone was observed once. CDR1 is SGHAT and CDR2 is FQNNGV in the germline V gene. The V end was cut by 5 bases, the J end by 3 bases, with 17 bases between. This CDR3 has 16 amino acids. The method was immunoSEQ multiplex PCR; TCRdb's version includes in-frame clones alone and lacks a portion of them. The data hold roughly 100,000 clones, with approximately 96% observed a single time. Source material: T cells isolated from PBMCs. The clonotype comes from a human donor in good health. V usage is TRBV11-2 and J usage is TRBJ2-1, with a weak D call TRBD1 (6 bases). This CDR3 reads CASSNPGTIIYNEQFF. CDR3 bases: TGTGCCAGCAGCAACCCCGGGACAATAATCTACAATGAGCAGTTCTTC.